One sample yielded the 29 T cell receptor beta chains listed below, sequenced in a study of monozygotic twins with inflammatory bowel disease. TCRdb reprocessed the 5' RACE reads; each CDR3 protein has one entry and no DNA is given. The sample includes 350,000 to 550,000 distinct CDR3 sequences. Input material: blood. The receptors were gathered from a human donor with ulcerative colitis or Crohn's disease, or a healthy co-twin of an affected twin (not recorded which).

The CDR3 reads CASSKTGNTEAFF. V and J are TRBV14 and TRBJ1-1. CDR3 length: 13 amino acids. The germline V gene encodes CDR1 SGHDN and CDR2 FVKESK.

The rearrangement joins TRBV4-2 to TRBJ2-2. This CDR3 has 14 residues. CDR1 and CDR2 from the germline V gene are LGHNA and YNFKEQ. CDR3 residues: CASSQEFPKEELFF.

The rearrangement links TRBV20-1 to TRBJ2-1; with no DNA, the TCRdb D assignment of TRBD1 cannot be verified. The CDR3 length is 14 residues. Germline assignment: CDR1 DFQATT and CDR2 SNEGSKA (reference sequence). The CDR3 sequence is CSARAPDLGNEQFF.

V usage is TRBV7-8 and J usage is TRBJ2-7. Germline V gene data show CDR1 as SGHVS and CDR2 as FQNEAQ. This CDR3 has 13 residues. The CDR3 reads CASSHSVTYEQYF.

CDR3: CASSLEGGAHNEQFF. The chain is built from TRBV11-3 and TRBJ2-1; TCRdb's D call, TRBD1, is unchecked because there is no DNA. Germline CDR1 reads SGHNT; CDR2 reads YENEEA. The CDR3 extends over 15 amino acids. Using reference TRBV11-3 and TRBJ2-1 for the parts outside the CDR3, the full variable domain is EAGVVQSPRYKIIEKKQPVAFWCNPISGHNTLYWYLQNLGQGPELLIRYENEEAVDDSQLPKDRFSAERLKGVDSTLKIQPAELGDSAVYLCASSLEGGAHNEQFFGPGTRLTVL.

The chain uses TRBV5-1 and TRBJ1-1; TCRdb's assignment of TRBD1 cannot be checked, as there is no DNA. CDR3 length: 14 amino acids. The germline CDR1 and CDR2 sequences are SGHRS and YFSETQ. CDR3 protein: CASPSTGSYTEAFF.

The chain is built from TRBV15 and TRBJ2-2; TCRdb reports TRBD1, a call that lacks DNA to check it against. CDR1 LNHNV and CDR2 YYDKDF come from the germline V gene (reference sequence). The CDR3 spans 16 residues. This chain's CDR3 is CATSRLAGGNTGELFF.

The chain carries TRBV9 and TRBJ2-3; absent DNA, TCRdb's TRBD2 call cannot be checked. This CDR3 region has 16 residues. Germline V gives CDR1 SGDLS, CDR2 YYNGEE. The CDR3 region is CASSPRTSGRTDTQYF.

The rearrangement uses TRBV19 and TRBJ2-2; the TRBD1 assignment by TCRdb is unverifiable without DNA. Germline V CDR1 and CDR2: LNHDA, SQIVND (reference sequence). The CDR3 covers 18 residues. CDR3 region: CASRGGTGQVPNTGELFF.

The gene calls are TRBV7-2 and TRBJ2-1. This CDR3 has 12 amino acids. CDR1 is SGHTA, CDR2 FQGNSA, per germline. The CDR3 sequence is CASSTWGNEQFF.

This chain links TRBV4-2 with TRBJ2-5. The CDR3 has 14 residues. CDR1 and CDR2 (germline): LGHNA, YNFKEQ. This CDR3 reads CASSQDLTRETQYF.

V and J are TRBV5-1 and TRBJ2-3; the TCRdb call, TRBD1, lacks DNA for checking. This CDR3 has 16 residues. The V gene's germline CDR1 is SGHRS and CDR2 YFSETQ. CDR3 sequence reads: CASSFYQGALEDTQYF.

The CDR3 reads CSVEVGLAGEEDTQYF. The chain combines TRBV29-1 with TRBJ2-3; TCRdb returns TRBD2, unconfirmable since there is no DNA. This CDR3 is built from 16 residues. The germline gives CDR1 SQVTM, CDR2 ANQGSEA.

The chain employs TRBV27 and TRBJ2-7. Germline assignment: CDR1 MNHEY and CDR2 SMNVEV (reference sequence). CDR3 length equals 13 residues. CDR3 in amino acids: CASSLKRGYEQYF.

The chain links TRBV12-3 or TRBV12-4 to TRBJ1-4; TCRdb names TRBD1, which stays unverified in the absence of DNA. CDR3 length: 14 amino acids. CDR3 amino acids: CASTLGGLNEKLFF.

The V gene is TRBV19, the J gene TRBJ1-2. This CDR3 contains 12 residues. CDR1 and CDR2 from the germline V gene are LNHDA and SQIVND (reference sequence). CDR3 region: CASTWSNYGYTF.

This chain joins TRBV7-2 and TRBJ2-7; absent DNA, TCRdb's TRBD2 call cannot be checked. CDR3 length: 14 residues. The V gene's germline CDR1 is SGHTA and CDR2 FQGNSA. The CDR3 region is CASSVLAQSYEQYF.

The V call is TRBV5-1, the J call TRBJ2-3; TCRdb gives TRBD2 as the D gene, but with no DNA this cannot be confirmed. Germline V gene sequence: CDR1 SGHRS, CDR2 YFSETQ. CDR3 length: 15 amino acids. The CDR3 spells CASSPAGRQTDTQYF.

The V call is TRBV4-2, the J call TRBJ2-2; TCRdb selects TRBD2, and the lack of DNA leaves this call unchecked. This CDR3 spans 17 amino acids. Germline CDR1 and CDR2: LGHNA and YNFKEQ. The CDR3 region is CASSRIGLGGDTGELFF.

V is TRBV28 and J is TRBJ2-7; TCRdb lists TRBD1, though no DNA is available to test this call. The CDR3 has 16 amino acids. CDR1 and CDR2 (germline): MDHEN, SYDVKM. This CDR3 reads CASSFLPGTGDYEQYF. Variable domain in full (rest from reference TRBV28 and TRBJ2-7): DVKVTQSSRYLVKRTGEKVFLECVQDMDHENMFWYRQDPGLGLRLIYFSYDVKMKEKGDIPEGYSVSREKKERFSLILESASTNQTSMYLCASSFLPGTGDYEQYFGPGTRLTVT.

This chain joins TRBV6-5 and TRBJ2-3; TCRdb proposes TRBD1, but this gene call is untestable without DNA. The CDR3 sequence is 13 residues long. CDR1 and CDR2 from the germline V gene are MNHEY and SVGAGI. CDR3 sequence reads: CASIGTGRDTQYF.

This sequence joins TRBV20-1 and TRBJ2-1. The CDR3 has 14 residues. CDR1 is DFQATT and CDR2 is SNEGSKA in the germline V gene (reference sequence). The CDR3 reads CSAHLTSSYNEQFF.

The CDR3 loop is CASSGLAGPQKTQYF. The rearrangement uses TRBV9 and TRBJ2-5; the D call from TCRdb, TRBD2, cannot be confirmed without DNA. The CDR3 has 15 amino acids. Germline CDR1 and CDR2: SGDLS and YYNGEE.

The chain couples TRBV6-5 to TRBJ2-7; TCRdb gives TRBD2 as the D gene, but with no DNA this cannot be confirmed. The germline CDR1 and CDR2 sequences are MNHEY and SVGAGI. The CDR3 is 16 amino acids. CDR3 protein: CASSYSRGLAGDEQYF.

The V gene is TRBV7-2, the J gene TRBJ2-4; as DNA is missing, the TRBD1 call by TCRdb cannot be tested. The CDR3 contains 17 residues. Germline lookup yields CDR1 SGHTA and CDR2 FQGNSA. CDR3: CASGAGGGQLAKNIQYF.

The chain joins TRBV7-2 to TRBJ2-5; the TRBD2 assignment by TCRdb is unverifiable without DNA. Germline CDR1 reads SGHTA; CDR2 reads FQGNSA. CDR3 length: 15 residues. The CDR3 loop reads CASSSIAGVRETQYF.

This sequence joins TRBV25-1 and TRBJ1-1; without DNA, the TCRdb call of TRBD1 cannot be checked. Germline V gene data show CDR1 as MGHDK and CDR2 as SYGVNS. The CDR3 sequence is 14 residues long. CDR3 protein: CASSGRERGTEAFF.

V and J are TRBV6-6 and TRBJ1-2; the TCRdb call, TRBD1, lacks DNA for checking. The germline V gene encodes CDR1 MNHNY and CDR2 SVGAGI (reference sequence). This CDR3 has 13 amino acids. Here the CDR3 reads CASSWTGYYGYTF.

The V call is TRBV7-2, the J call TRBJ1-2. Germline assignment: CDR1 SGHTA and CDR2 FQGNSA. CDR3 length equals 14 residues. This chain's CDR3 is CASSLETTSWGYTF.